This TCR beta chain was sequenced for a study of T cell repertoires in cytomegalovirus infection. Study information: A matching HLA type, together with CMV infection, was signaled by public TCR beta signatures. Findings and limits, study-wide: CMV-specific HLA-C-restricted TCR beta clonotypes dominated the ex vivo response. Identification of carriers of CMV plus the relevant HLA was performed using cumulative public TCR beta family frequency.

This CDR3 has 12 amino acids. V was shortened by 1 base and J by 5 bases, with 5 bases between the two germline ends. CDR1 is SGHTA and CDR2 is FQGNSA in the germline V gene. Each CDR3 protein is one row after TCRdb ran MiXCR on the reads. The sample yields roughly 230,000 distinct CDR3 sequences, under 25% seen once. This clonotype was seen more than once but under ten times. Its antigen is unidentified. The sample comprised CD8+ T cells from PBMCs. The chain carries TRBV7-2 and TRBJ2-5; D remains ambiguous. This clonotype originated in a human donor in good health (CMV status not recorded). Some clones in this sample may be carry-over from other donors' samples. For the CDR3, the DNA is TGTGCCAGCAGCTTAGTCCGGGAGACCCAGTACTTC. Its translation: CASSLVRETQYF.